Sequencing of this T cell receptor (beta chain) was carried out in a study of T cells in women clearing cervical HPV infection. Broader study findings: Richness differences could reflect unmeasured T-cell content per sample.

Details on this clone: Its target is not known. A read error may account for a junction end that differs from germline. With the read ending 3 residues before the CDR3 end, the germline J gene is used to fill in that end. Additional DNA sequences in this sample encode the identical CDR3.

Clones were sequenced by immunoSEQ multiplex PCR, and TCRdb holds only the in-frame ones, with some missing. The sample holds some 30,000 clones. Germline CDR1 and CDR2: KGHSH and LQKENI. The CDR3 is 19 amino acids. The chain uses TRBV18 and TRBJ1-3; 9 bases align to TRBD1. This clonotype originated in a woman aged 18 to 69 with a cervical HPV16 infection that either progressed to CIN3+ or cleared (not recorded which). Sequencing input: blood buffy coat. Here the CDR3 reads CASSLTGTGSPSSGNTIYF. The sequenced part of the CDR3 DNA is TGTGCCAGCTCACTTACCGGGACAGGGTCCCCAAGCTCTGGAAACACA.